These T cell receptor beta chains were read from a single sample in a study of shared clonotypes between healthy human individuals. Measured with immunoSEQ multiplex PCR; TCRdb has only the in-frame clones, and not every one. In the table there are about 2 million clones, roughly 94% of which are singletons. The sample was naive CD8+ T cells sorted from blood. These receptors all come from a man between 18 and 29 years old in good health. CDR3s include the opening cysteine and the closing phenylalanine or tryptophan. The D gene is left open where the match is weak. A clone size is listed for some rows: how often the clone was seen (once, few, many), or a class if it is expanded.

- | TRBJ1-2 | - | TRBV7-9 | TGTGCCAGCAGCCTGGACCGAGAGGGGCACTATGGCTACACCTTC | CASSLDREGHYGYTF
- | TRBJ2-7 | - | TRBV9 | TGTGCCAGCAGCCCCCGGGGGCAGTCCTACGAGCAGTACTTC | CASSPRGQSYEQYF
- | TRBJ1-4 | TRBD1 | TRBV5-8 | TGTGCCAGCAGTCCAGGGGGTTCAACTAATGAAAAACTGTTTTTT | CASSPGGSTNEKLFF
- | TRBJ1-4 | TRBD1 | TRBV7-9 | TGTGCCAGCACCTTCGGACAGGGACTGGAAAAACTGTTTTTT | CASTFGQGLEKLFF
- | TRBJ2-3 | - | TRBV28 | TGTGCCAGCAGTCTCAGGGGGGAAGGGACCACAGATACGCAGTATTTT | CASSLRGEGTTDTQYF
- | TRBJ1-3 | - | TRBV27 | TGTGCCAGCAGCCCGACGGTCTCTGGAAACACCATATATTTT | CASSPTVSGNTIYF
- | TRBJ1-2 | - | TRBV7-9 | TGTGCCAGCAGCTTAGTAAAGGGCCTCTATGGCTACACCTTC | CASSLVKGLYGYTF
- | TRBJ1-2 | - | TRBV28 | TGTGCCAGCAAGACGGACTTCTATGGCTACACCTTC | CASKTDFYGYTF
- | TRBJ1-6 | - | TRBV27 | TGTGCCAGCAGTTATTCACCAGGGGCGGGAAATTCACCCCTCCACTTT | CASSYSPGAGNSPLHF
- | TRBJ1-6 | - | TRBV5-4 | TGTGCCAGCAGCTTGTTTGGGTCCTATAATTCACCCCTCCACTTT | CASSLFGSYNSPLHF
- | TRBJ2-1 | - | TRBV2 | TGTGCCAGCATACTCGACAATGAGCAGTTCTTC | CASILDNEQFF
- | TRBJ2-7 | TRBD2 | TRBV11-2 | TGTGCCAGCAGCTACCGGACTAGCGGTATCTACGAGCAGTACTTC | CASSYRTSGIYEQYF
once | TRBJ2-7 | - | TRBV13 | TGTGCCAGCAGCTTATATGGGGGAGCCTACGAGCAGTACTTC | CASSLYGGAYEQYF
- | TRBJ2-7 | TRBD1 | TRBV13 | TGTGCCAGCAGCGCCTCCGGGACAGGGTCTTACGAGCAGTACTTC | CASSASGTGSYEQYF
- | TRBJ1-2 | TRBD1 | TRBV5-1 | TGCGCCAGCAGCTTAACAGGACAGGGCCTAATGTATGGCTACACCTTC | CASSLTGQGLMYGYTF
- | TRBJ2-2 | TRBD2 | TRBV6-5 | TGTGCCAGCAGTTACCCTAGCGGCTCGAACACCGGGGAGCTGTTTTTT | CASSYPSGSNTGELFF
- | TRBJ1-1 | - | TRBV28 | TGTGCCAGCAGGCCCCCCGGGGGAAGGACTGAAGCTTTCTTT | CASRPPGGRTEAFF
- | TRBJ2-1 | - | TRBV6-6 | TGTGCCAGCAGTTTCGGACTCGACAATGAGCAGTTCTTC | CASSFGLDNEQFF
- | TRBJ2-4 | - | TRBV6-1 | TGTGCCAGCAGTGAAGCTAGACGGTTTGGGGGCAAAAACATTCAGTACTTC | CASSEARRFGGKNIQYF
- | TRBJ2-1 | - | TRBV9 | TGTGCCAGCAGCGGGAGCTACAATGAGCAGTTCTTC | CASSGSYNEQFF
once | TRBJ2-3 | - | TRBV11-3 | TGTGCCAGCAGCAGGGGGACAACAGATACGCAGTATTTT | CASSRGTTDTQYF
- | TRBJ2-7 | - | TRBV6-1 | TGTGCCAGCAGTGCTTTCGCCGGGACGACCTACGAGCAGTACTTC | CASSAFAGTTYEQYF
- | TRBJ2-1 | TRBD2 | TRBV4-3 | TGCGCCAGCAGCCAAGTCTCTAGCGGGAGATCGTATGAGCAGTTCTTC | CASSQVSSGRSYEQFF
- | TRBJ2-1 | TRBD2 | TRBV7-6 | TGTGCCAGCAGCCCTCTAGCGGGAGAATCCTCCTACAATGAGCAGTTCTTC | CASSPLAGESSYNEQFF
- | TRBJ2-7 | - | TRBV4-1 | TGCGCCAGCAGCCAAGGAGTTAGCGGAACCTACGAGCAGTACTTC | CASSQGVSGTYEQYF
- | TRBJ1-2 | TRBD1 | TRBV15 | TGTGCCACCAGCAGAGATTTGCAGGGGGCTCAGGGCTACACCTTC | CATSRDLQGAQGYTF
- | TRBJ2-5 | - | TRBV6-1 | TGTGCCAGCAGTGAAGGTGGGAGTAGCTTAAGAGAGACCCAGTACTTC | CASSEGGSSLRETQYF
- | TRBJ1-5 | - | TRBV27 | TGTGCCAGCAGTTTGGGGGGGGCTTATAGCAATCAGCCCCAGCATTTT | CASSLGGAYSNQPQHF
- | TRBJ2-3 | TRBD2 | TRBV27 | TGTGCCAGCAGTTTACTCCGCATGACTAGCGGCACAGATACGCAGTATTTT | CASSLLRMTSGTDTQYF
once | TRBJ2-1 | - | TRBV2 | TGTGCCAGCAGTGAAGGGGCCTCTTCGGCAGATGAGCAGTTCTTC | CASSEGASSADEQFF
- | TRBJ2-3 | - | TRBV27 | TGTGCCAGTGGGCTCATCTCGGATACGCAGTATTTT | CASGLISDTQYF
- | TRBJ1-1 | - | TRBV6-5 | TGTGCCAGCAGCTTTACAGCGAACACTGAAGCTTTCTTT | CASSFTANTEAFF
few | TRBJ2-1 | - | TRBV2 | TGTGCCAGCAGTGAAATGTCAGGGCTAGATGAGCAGTTCTTC | CASSEMSGLDEQFF
- | TRBJ1-5 | - | TRBV19 | TGTGCCAGTAGTAGGGATCCCGGGGGCGGTCAGCCCCAGCATTTT | CASSRDPGGGQPQHF
- | TRBJ2-3 | - | TRBV6-1 | TGTGCCAGCAGTGAACATCCGACTGCAGCCCGGGATACGCAGTATTTT | CASSEHPTAARDTQYF
- | TRBJ1-1 | - | TRBV29-1 | TGCAGCGTTCTCGGGGAACAGTTGATCACTGAAGCTTTCTTT | CSVLGEQLITEAFF
- | TRBJ2-7 | - | TRBV4-1 | TGCGCCAGCAGCCAAGGACAGAACTCCTACGAGCAGTACTTC | CASSQGQNSYEQYF
- | TRBJ1-6 | - | TRBV28 | TGTGCCAGCAGTTTTATGCCAGGGAGTAATTCACCCCTCCACTTT | CASSFMPGSNSPLHF
- | TRBJ1-2 | TRBD1 | TRBV11-2 | TGTGCCAGCAGCCTAACCGTGACGGGGACAGCCTATGGCTACACCTTC | CASSLTVTGTAYGYTF
- | TRBJ2-4 | TRBD1 | TRBV5-1 | TGCGCCAGCAGCGACAGGGGGGAGAACATTCAGTACTTC | CASSDRGENIQYF
- | TRBJ2-5 | - | TRBV9 | TGTGCCAGCAGCGCCGAGACAGGGAGGGAGACCCAGTACTTC | CASSAETGRETQYF
- | TRBJ2-3 | TRBD2 | TRBV9 | TGTGCCAGCAGCGTCCCCCGCACTAGCGGGAGTTACACAGATACGCAGTATTTT | CASSVPRTSGSYTDTQYF
- | TRBJ2-1 | TRBD1 | TRBV5-1 | TGCGCCAGCAGCTTGGTTGGGACAGGGGGCGCAGGGCGATCGTACAATGAGCAGTTCTTC | CASSLVGTGGAGRSYNEQFF
- | TRBJ2-1 | TRBD2 | TRBV2 | TGTGCCAGCAGCGTCGGGCGGGAGGGCCCCAATGAGCAGTTCTTC | CASSVGREGPNEQFF
- | TRBJ1-1 | - | TRBV27 | TGTGCCAGCAGCGTACAGGTATCCAGGAACACTGAAGCTTTCTTT | CASSVQVSRNTEAFF
- | TRBJ2-3 | TRBD2 | TRBV11-2 | TGTGCCAGCAGCTCCTCACCGGGACTAGTGTTAGATACGCAGTATTTT | CASSSSPGLVLDTQYF
- | TRBJ1-4 | TRBD1 | TRBV19 | TGTGCCAGTACCGACAGGGTTTTTAATGAAAAACTGTTTTTT | CASTDRVFNEKLFF
once | TRBJ2-5 | - | TRBV30 | TGTGCCTGGAGTGTAATTGGGGGCTCAGAGACCCAGTACTTC | CAWSVIGGSETQYF
- | TRBJ2-2 | TRBD2 | TRBV6-1 | TGTGCCAGCAGTGTCGGACTAGCGGGGGCCCCGGGCACCGGGGAGCTGTTTTTT | CASSVGLAGAPGTGELFF
- | TRBJ1-6 | - | TRBV13 | TGTGCCAGCAGCTTAGGACTCTCCTATAATTCACCCCTCCACTTT | CASSLGLSYNSPLHF
- | TRBJ2-1 | TRBD1 | TRBV29-1 | TGCAGCTTATCTCATTCGGACAGGGGCTACAATGAGCAGTTCTTC | CSLSHSDRGYNEQFF
- | TRBJ2-3 | - | TRBV10-1 | TGCGCCAGCAGTGAGAGGGTAACAGATACGCAGTATTTT | CASSERVTDTQYF
- | TRBJ1-2 | TRBD1 | TRBV5-1 | TGCGCCAGCAGCTCTGAAGGACAGGTTGGCTACACCTTC | CASSSEGQVGYTF